The 2 T cell receptor beta chains reported below all come from one sample, sequenced in a study. Tregs were sorted as CD4+CD25+CD127-/low cells. Adaptor-ligated barcode primers were used to amplify TRBV12-4/TRBJ1-2 clonotypes. TCRdb ran MiXCR on the multiplex PCR reads and lists one entry per CDR3 protein. The sample has roughly 400 distinct CDR3 sequences; about 32% are singletons. Material for sequencing was tumor-infiltrating Tregs sorted from the breast tumor. These receptor sequences come from a female donor with breast cancer.

The V and J genes are TRBV12-3 or TRBV12-4 and TRBJ1-2, with D hard to call. This CDR3 spans 13 amino acids. The ends were cut back, 3 bases at V and 8 bases at J, with 13 bases in the middle. This CDR3 is CASSFDGRWGYTF. DNA of the CDR3: TGTGCCAGCAGTTTCGACGGACGCTGGGGCTACACCTTC.

This clonotype came up many times. This sequence joins TRBV12-3 or TRBV12-4 and TRBJ1-2, with D tentatively TRBD1 (6 bases). This CDR3 spans 13 amino acids. V was clipped by 4 bases and J by 4 bases, with 10 bases between them. In nucleotides, the CDR3 is TGTGCCAGCAGTTGTAGACAGGTCTATGGCTACACCTTC. It yields the protein CASSCRQVYGYTF.